This TCR beta chain was documented in a study of early T cells in non-severe SARS-CoV-2 infection. Whole-study context: Investigators sequenced bulk RNA drawn from unsorted whole blood, and chains remained unpaired. Study-wide points: Anti-spike CD8 responses were favored in VDJdb matching, and private and CD4 specificities were missed.

The CDR3 totals 14 residues. Germline V gene lookup returns CDR1 MRHNA and CDR2 SNTAGT. Separate cDNA molecules each had unique molecular identifiers attached to them. Each CDR3 protein is one row after TCRdb ran MiXCR on the 5' RACE reads. The table shows around 59,000 distinct CDR3 sequences, with roughly 12% occurring only once. This clonotype was seen repeatedly, ten times or more. Its cognate antigen is unknown. One end of the junction is discordant with germline, which a read error may explain. The receptor's source is an adult who was a healthcare worker with PCR-confirmed SARS-CoV-2 infection or an uninfected control (not recorded which). V gene TRBV6-4 combines with J gene TRBJ1-5; the D is unclear. Material: whole blood. CDR3 loop: CASRDLTASEAQHF. The CDR3 nucleotides read TGTGCCAGCAGGGACTTGACGGCCTCTGAGGCCCAGCATTTT.